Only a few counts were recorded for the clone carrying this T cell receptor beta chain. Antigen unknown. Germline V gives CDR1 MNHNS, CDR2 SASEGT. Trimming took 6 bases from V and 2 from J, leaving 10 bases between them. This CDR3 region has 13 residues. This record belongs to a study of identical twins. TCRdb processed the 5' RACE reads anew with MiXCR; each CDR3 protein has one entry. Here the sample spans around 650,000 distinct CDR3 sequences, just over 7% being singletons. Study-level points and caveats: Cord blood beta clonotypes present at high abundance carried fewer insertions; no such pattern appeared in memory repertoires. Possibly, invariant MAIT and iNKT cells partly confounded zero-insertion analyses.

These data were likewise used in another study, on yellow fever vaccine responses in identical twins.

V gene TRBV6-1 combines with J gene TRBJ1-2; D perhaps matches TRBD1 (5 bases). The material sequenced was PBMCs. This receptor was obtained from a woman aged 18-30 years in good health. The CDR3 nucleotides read TGTGCCAGCAGGACAGCCGAAAACTATGGCTACACCTTC. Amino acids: CASRTAENYGYTF.